What follows is one TCR beta chain and its context. Its antigen is as yet unknown. Sequencing templates came from extracted RNA that was reverse transcribed into cDNA. TCRdb keeps only in-frame clones here, not all; method: immunoSEQ multiplex PCR. The sample records some 160,000 clones, around 71% being singletons. This sample was taken from a study of CD8+ T cells in alopecia areata. About the research overall: Tofacitinib continued for 6 to 18 months and was then withheld for 6 months. Study-level results: Throughout tofacitinib, many expanded lesional clones continued to persist in scalp and blood.

The CDR3 runs to 14 residues. V dropped 4 bases and J dropped 7 bases, with 16 bases sitting between them. Per the germline V gene, CDR1 is SNHLY and CDR2 is FYNNEI. Treatment of the sample: oral pan-JAK inhibitor, 5-10 mg twice daily. The sequence was obtained from a human donor with alopecia areata. The specimen was CD4+ T cells sorted from blood, collected at week 4, from a patient treated with tofacitinib. The chain couples TRBV2 to TRBJ2-5, with D maybe TRBD2 (5 bases). Here the CDR3 reads CASSVGEGVRTQYF. The CDR3 nucleotides are TGTGCCAGCAGTGTGGGAGAAGGAGTTCGGACCCAGTACTTC.